This T cell receptor (beta chain) came from a study of cytomegalovirus exposure and HLA in healthy donors. Study-wide results and caveats: Both high specificity and high sensitivity reportedly marked the classifier's diagnosis of cytomegalovirus status.

From the roughly 120-subject validation cohort, which was separate from the roughly 710-subject first cohort, the donors were drawn. This CDR3 contains 16 residues. The trim removed 5 bases at V and 6 bases at J, leaving 7 bases unmatched. Germline assignment: CDR1 SGHNT and CDR2 YENEEA. Turning to this clone: Antigen unknown.

Sequencing used immunoSEQ multiplex PCR; TCRdb keeps in-frame clones, though not all of them. The repertoire consists of over 150,000 clones, with approximately 87% occurring once and the leading ten covering 5.7%. The chain recombines TRBV11-3 with TRBJ2-1; TRBD2 aligns across 13 bases. The sequencing sample was made of PBMCs. The clonotype was recovered from a woman in her twenties or thirties in good health and CMV-seronegative. The CDR3 region has the DNA TGTGCCAGCAGCCAATCGGGACTAGCGGGGAGCAATGAGCAGTTCTTC. Residues: CASSQSGLAGSNEQFF.